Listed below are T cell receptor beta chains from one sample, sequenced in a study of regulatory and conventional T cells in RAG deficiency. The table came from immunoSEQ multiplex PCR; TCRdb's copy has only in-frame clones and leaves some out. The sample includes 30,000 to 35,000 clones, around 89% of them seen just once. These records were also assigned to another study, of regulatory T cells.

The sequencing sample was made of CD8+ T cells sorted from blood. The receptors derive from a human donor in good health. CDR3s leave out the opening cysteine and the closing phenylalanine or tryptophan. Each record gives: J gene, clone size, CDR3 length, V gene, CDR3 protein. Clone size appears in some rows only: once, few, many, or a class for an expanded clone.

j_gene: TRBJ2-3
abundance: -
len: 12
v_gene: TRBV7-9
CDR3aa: ASSSGGGTDTQY

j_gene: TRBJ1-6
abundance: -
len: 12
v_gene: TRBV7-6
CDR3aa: ASSLDDGSSPLH

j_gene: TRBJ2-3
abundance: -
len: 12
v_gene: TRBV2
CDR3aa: AAYSGASTDTQY

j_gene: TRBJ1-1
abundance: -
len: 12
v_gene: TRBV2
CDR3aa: AHAKTGVSTEAF

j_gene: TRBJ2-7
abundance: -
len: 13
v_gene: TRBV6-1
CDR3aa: ASSENPLRSYEQY

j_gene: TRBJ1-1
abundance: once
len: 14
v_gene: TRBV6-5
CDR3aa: ASSYSMGGGNTEAF

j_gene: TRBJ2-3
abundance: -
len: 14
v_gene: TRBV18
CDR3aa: ASSSLSEALIDTQY

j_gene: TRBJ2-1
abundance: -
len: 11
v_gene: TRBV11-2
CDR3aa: ASSLEQYNEQF

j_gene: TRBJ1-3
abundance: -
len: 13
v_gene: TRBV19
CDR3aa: ASSGDRVSGNTIY

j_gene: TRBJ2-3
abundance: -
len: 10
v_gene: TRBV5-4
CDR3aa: ASRLNTDTQY

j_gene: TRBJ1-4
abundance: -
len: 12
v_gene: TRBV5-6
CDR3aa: ASSLRGKDEKLF

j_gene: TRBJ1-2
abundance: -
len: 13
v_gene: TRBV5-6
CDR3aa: ASSIGTSANYGYT

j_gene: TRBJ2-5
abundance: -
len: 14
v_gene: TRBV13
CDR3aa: ASSLGGILGGETQY

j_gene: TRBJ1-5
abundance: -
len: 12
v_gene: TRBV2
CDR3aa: ASSRLTSVQPQH

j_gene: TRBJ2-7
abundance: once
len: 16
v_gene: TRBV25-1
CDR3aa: ASRKASRGTGSSYEQY

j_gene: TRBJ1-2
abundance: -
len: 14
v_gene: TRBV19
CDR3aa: ASSPRTGPLNYGYT

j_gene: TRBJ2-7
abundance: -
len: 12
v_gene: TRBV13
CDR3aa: ASSLGGGRHEQY

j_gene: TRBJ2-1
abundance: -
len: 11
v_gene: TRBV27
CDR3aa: ASSLGGPNEQF

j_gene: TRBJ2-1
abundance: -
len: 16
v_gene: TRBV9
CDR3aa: ASSGGLAGPDSYNEQF

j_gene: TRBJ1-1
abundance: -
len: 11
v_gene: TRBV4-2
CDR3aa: ASSRTGGDEAF

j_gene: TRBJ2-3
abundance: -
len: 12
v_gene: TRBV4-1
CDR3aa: ASSQTSRADTQY

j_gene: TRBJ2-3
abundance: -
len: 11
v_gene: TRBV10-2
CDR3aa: ASRTQLTDTQY

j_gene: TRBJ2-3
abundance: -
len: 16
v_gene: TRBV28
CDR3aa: ASSFSPSKRGGPNTQY

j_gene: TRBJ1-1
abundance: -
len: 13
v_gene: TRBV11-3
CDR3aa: ASSITHRGNTEAF

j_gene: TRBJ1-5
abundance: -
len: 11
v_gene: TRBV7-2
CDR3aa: ASSPGWTQPQH

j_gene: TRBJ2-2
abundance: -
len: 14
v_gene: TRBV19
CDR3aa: ASTPGLAGNTGELF

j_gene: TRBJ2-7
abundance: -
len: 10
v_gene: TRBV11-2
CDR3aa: ASSLAGSEQY

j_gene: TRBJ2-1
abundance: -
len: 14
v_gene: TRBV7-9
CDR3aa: ASSPTGGSSYNEQF

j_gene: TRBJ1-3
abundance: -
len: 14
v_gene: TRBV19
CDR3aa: ASSIPGRGSENTIY

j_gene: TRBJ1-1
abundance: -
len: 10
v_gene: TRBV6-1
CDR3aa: ASITMNTEAF

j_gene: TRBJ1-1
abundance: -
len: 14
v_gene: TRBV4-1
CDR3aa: AILLIQTRMNTEAF

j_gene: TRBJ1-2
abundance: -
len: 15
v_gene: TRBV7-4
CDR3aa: ASSFIQDRTFLRGYT

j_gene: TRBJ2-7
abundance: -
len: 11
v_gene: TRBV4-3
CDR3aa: ASSISLSYEQY

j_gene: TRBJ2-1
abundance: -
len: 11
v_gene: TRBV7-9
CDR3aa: ASSLGTSGEQF

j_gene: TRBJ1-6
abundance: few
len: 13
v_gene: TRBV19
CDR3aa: ASADRSSYNSPLH

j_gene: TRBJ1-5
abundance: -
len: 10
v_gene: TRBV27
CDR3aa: ASSSGSQPQH

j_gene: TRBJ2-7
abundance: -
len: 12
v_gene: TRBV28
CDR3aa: ASSLRDRAYEQY

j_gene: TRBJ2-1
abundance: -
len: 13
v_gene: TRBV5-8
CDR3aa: ASSWAVKGGNEQF